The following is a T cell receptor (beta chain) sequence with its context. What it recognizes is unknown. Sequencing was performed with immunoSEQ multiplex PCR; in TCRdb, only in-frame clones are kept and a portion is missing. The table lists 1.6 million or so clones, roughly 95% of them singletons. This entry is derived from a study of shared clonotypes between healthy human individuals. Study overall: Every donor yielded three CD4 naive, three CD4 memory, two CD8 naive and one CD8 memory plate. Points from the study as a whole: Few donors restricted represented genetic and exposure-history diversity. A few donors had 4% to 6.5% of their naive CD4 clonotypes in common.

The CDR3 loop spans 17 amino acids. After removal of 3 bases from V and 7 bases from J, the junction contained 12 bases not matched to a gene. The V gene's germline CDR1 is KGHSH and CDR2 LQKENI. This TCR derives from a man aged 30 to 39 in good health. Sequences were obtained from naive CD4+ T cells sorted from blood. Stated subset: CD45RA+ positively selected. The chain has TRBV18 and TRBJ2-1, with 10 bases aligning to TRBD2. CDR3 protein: CASSPGLAVVSSNEQFF. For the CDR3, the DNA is TGTGCCAGCTCACCTGGACTAGCGGTTGTTTCTTCGAATGAGCAGTTCTTC.